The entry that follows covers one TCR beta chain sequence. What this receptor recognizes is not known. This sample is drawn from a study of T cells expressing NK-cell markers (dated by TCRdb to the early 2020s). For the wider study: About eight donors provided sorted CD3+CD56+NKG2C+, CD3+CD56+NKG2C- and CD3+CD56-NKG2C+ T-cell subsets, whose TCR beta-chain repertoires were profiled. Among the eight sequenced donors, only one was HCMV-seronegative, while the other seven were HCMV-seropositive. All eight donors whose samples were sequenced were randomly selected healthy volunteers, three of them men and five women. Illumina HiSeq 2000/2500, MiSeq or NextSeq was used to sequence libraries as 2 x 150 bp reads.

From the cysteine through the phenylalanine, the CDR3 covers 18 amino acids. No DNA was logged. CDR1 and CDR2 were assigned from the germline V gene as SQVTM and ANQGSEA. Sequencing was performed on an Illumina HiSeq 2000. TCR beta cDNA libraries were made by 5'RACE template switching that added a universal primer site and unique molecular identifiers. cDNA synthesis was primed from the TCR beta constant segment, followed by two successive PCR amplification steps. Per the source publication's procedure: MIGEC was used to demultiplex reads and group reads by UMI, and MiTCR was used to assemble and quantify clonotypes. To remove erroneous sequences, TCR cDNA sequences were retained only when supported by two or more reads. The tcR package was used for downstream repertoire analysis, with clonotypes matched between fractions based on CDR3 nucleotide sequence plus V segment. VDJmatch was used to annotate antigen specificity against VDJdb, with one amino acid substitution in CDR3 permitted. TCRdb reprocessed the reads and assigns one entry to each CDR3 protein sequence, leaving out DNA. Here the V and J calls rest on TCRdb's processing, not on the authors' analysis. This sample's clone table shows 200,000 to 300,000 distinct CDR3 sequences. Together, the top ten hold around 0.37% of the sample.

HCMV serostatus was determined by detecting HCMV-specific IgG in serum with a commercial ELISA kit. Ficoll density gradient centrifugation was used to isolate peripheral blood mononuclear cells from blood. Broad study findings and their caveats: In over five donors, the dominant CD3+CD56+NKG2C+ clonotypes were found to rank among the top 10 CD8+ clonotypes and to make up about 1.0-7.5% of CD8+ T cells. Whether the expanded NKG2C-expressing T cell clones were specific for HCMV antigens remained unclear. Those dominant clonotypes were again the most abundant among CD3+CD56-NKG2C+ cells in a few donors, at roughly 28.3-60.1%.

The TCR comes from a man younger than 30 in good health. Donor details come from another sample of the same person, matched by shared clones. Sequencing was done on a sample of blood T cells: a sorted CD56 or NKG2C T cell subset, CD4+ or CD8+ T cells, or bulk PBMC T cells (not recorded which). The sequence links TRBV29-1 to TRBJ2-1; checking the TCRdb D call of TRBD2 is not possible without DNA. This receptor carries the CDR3 CSVEDKRGRQSSYNEQFF.